The 5 T cell receptor beta chains reported below all come from one sample, sequenced in a study of blood T cell repertoires in COVID-19. TCRdb's copy holds only in-frame clones and misses some; the assay was immunoSEQ multiplex PCR. The sample includes around 66,000 clones, about 89% of them seen just once. The sequencing input was peripheral blood. All receptors derive from a man in his sixties with acute or convalescent COVID-19.

This chain links TRBV5-1 with TRBJ2-1, with 7 bases aligning to TRBD2. Germline V gene data show CDR1 as SGHRS and CDR2 as YFSETQ. V was pared by 0 bases and J by 2 bases, with 2 bases of the junction left unmatched. The CDR3 length is 15 residues. The DNA for the CDR3 is TGCGCCAGCAGCTTGGGCGGGGGAACCTACAATGAGCAGTTCTTC. This sequence encodes CASSLGGGTYNEQFF. Looking up the rest from reference TRBV5-1 and TRBJ2-1 gives the full variable domain: KAGVTQTPRYLIKTRGQQVTLSCSPISGHRSVSWYQQTPGQGLQFLFEYFSETQRNKGNFPGRFSGRQFSNSRSEMNVSTLELGDSALYLCASSLGGGTYNEQFFGPGTRLTVL.

This rearrangement joins TRBV27 to TRBJ1-6; D gene ambiguous. The CDR3 totals 14 residues. Trimming removed 1 base from V and 8 bases from J, with 9 bases in between. Germline V gives CDR1 MNHEY, CDR2 SMNVEV (reference sequence). The CDR3 reads CASSLLVVDSPLHF. CDR3 DNA: TGTGCCAGCAGTTTATTAGTGGTTGATTCACCCCTCCACTTT.

V is TRBV9 and J is TRBJ1-1, with TRBD1 as a possible D gene (5 bases). CDR3 length: 13 residues. V was pared by 1 base and J by 4 bases, with 8 bases between. Germline V lookup: CDR1 SGDLS, CDR2 YYNGEE. The CDR3 spells CASSVSQGTEAFF. The DNA for the CDR3 is TGTGCCAGCAGCGTAAGCCAGGGCACTGAAGCTTTCTTT.

The chain employs TRBV9 and TRBJ1-1; perhaps TRBD1 as D (6 bases). The CDR3 spans 15 residues. Per germline, CDR1 SGDLS and CDR2 YYNGEE. Deletions cut 0 bases from V and 3 bases from J, with 12 bases between. The CDR3 region is CASSVAQGRYTEAFF. CDR3 bases: TGTGCCAGCAGCGTAGCTCAGGGGCGGTACACTGAAGCTTTCTTT.

V gene TRBV4-3 combines with J gene TRBJ2-2; 13 bases map to TRBD2. The V gene end was trimmed by 5 bases and the J gene end by 0 bases; junction bases not matched to a gene: 6. CDR1 and CDR2 from the germline V gene are LGHNA and YSLEER. This CDR3 comprises 18 residues. As DNA, the CDR3 is TGCGCCAGCAGCGCAGGGACTAGCGGGGCTTCGAACACCGGGGAGCTGTTTTTT. Translating gives CASSAGTSGASNTGELFF.